This T cell receptor (beta chain) was recorded in a study of patients and donors after allogeneic stem cell transplantation. MiXCR was run by TCRdb on the RT-PCR reads, yielding one entry per CDR3 protein. This sample carries about a million distinct CDR3 sequences, 18% of them seen once, and the ten largest clones take about 6%. There are a few counts of this clonotype. This CDR3 is built from 18 residues. Looked up from germline, CDR1 is SGDLS and CDR2 is YYNGEE. V was trimmed by 0 bases and J by 5 bases, leaving 23 bases between them. Sequencing was done on a sample of blood, either unsorted or a sorted T cell fraction (not recorded which). This chain joins TRBV9 and TRBJ1-1, with D possibly matching TRBD1 (6 bases). This TCR derives from a human donor who was either an allogeneic HSCT recipient or a stem cell or donor lymphocyte infusion donor (not recorded which). It is not recorded whose cells these are; they may come from a transplant donor. The CDR3 DNA is TGTGCCAGCAGCGTAGACCGACCGGGACACCGAAGTGAAACTGAAGCTTTCTTT. As protein: CASSVDRPGHRSETEAFF.